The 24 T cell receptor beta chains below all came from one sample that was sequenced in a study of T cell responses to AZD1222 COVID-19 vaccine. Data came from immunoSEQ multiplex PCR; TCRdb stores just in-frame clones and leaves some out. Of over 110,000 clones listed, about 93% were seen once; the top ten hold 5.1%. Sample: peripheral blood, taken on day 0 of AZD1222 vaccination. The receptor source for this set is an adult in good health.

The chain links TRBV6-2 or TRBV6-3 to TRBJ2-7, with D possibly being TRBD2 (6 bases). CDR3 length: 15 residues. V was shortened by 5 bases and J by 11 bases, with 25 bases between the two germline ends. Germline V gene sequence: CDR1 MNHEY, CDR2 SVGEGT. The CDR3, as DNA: TGTGCCAGCAGTGGGACTCCTCTTCCCCCCTCACCGGAGTACTTC. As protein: CASSGTPLPPSPEYF.

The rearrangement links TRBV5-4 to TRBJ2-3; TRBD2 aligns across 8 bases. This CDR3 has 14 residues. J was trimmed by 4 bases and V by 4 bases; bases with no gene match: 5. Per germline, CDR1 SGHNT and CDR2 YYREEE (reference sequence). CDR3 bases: TGTGCCAGCAGCGTAGCGGGACGGGCAGATACGCAGTATTTT. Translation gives CASSVAGRADTQYF.

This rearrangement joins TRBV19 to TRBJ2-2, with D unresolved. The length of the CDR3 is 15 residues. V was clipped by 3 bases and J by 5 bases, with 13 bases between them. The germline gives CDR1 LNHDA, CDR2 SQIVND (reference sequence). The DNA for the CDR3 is TGTGCCAGTAGTATTTCACCAGATCCAACCGGGGAGCTGTTTTTT. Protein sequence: CASSISPDPTGELFF.

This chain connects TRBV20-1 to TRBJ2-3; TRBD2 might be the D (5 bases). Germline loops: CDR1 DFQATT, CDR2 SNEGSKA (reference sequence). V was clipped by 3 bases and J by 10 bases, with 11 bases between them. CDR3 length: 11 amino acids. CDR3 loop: CSARVLEAQYF. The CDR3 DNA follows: TGCAGTGCTAGGGTTTTGGAGGCGCAGTATTTT.

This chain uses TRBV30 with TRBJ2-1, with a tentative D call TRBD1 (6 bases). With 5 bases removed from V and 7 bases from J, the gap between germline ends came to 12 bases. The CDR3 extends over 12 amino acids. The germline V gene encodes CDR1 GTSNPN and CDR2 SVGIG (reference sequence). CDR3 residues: CAWGQGRNEQFF. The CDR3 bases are TGTGCCTGGGGGCAGGGGCGAAATGAGCAGTTCTTC.

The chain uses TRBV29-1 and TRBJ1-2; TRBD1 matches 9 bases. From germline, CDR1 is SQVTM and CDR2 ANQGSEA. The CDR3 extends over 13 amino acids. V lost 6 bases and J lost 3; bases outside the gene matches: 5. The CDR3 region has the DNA TGCAGCGTCGAATGGACAGGGGACTATGGCTACACCTTC. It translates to CSVEWTGDYGYTF.

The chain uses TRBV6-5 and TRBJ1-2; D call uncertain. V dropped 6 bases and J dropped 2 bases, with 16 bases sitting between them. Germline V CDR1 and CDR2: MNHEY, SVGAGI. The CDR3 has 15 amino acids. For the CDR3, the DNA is TGTGCCAGCAGCACCATCCCTCCAGCAAACTATGGCTACACCTTC. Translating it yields CASSTIPPANYGYTF.

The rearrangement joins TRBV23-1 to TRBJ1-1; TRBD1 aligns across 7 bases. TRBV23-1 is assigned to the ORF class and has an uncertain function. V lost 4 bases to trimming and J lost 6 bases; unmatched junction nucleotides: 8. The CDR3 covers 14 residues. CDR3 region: CASSPPTGWSEAFF. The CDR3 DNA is TGCGCCAGCAGTCCACCGACAGGGTGGTCTGAAGCTTTCTTT.

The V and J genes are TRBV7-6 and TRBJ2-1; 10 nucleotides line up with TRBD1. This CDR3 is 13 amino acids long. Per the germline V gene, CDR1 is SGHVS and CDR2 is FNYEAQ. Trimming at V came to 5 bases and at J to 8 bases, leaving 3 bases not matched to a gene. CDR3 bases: TGTGCCAGCAGCCGGGACAGGGGCCATGAGCAGTTCTTC. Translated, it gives CASSRDRGHEQFF. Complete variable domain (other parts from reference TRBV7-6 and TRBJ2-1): GAGVSQSPRYKVTKRGQDVALRCDPISGHVSLYWYRQALGQGPEFLTYFNYEAQQDKSGLPNDRFSAERPEGSISTLTIQRTEQRDSAMYRCASSRDRGHEQFFGPGTRLTVL.

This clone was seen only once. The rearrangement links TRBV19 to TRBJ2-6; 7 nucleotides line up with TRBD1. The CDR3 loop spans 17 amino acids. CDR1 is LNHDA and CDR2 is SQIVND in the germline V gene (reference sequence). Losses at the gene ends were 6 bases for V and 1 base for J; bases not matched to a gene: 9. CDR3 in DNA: TGTGCCAGTAGCCGGGGACAGTCTGTGTCTGGGGCCAACGTCCTGACTTTC. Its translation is CASSRGQSVSGANVLTF. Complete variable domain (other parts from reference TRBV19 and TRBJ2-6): DGGITQSPKYLFRKEGQNVTLSCEQNLNHDAMYWYRQDPGQGLRLIYYSQIVNDFQKGDIAEGYSVSREKKESFPLTVTSAQKNPTAFYLCASSRGQSVSGANVLTFGAGSRLTVL.

The CDR3 is CASSEPGGSGNSPLHF. DNA of the CDR3: TGTGCCAGCAGTGAGCCCGGGGGGTCGGGGAATTCACCCCTCCACTTT. The rearrangement joins TRBV5-4 to TRBJ1-6; perhaps TRBD1 as D (5 bases). Trimming left V 5 bases short and J 7 bases short, with 19 bases between. Germline assignment: CDR1 SGHNT and CDR2 YYREEE (reference sequence). CDR3 length: 16 residues.

CDR3 in DNA: TGTGCCAGCAGCCTAAACAGGACACCTAATGAAAAACTGTTTTTT. Translating gives CASSLNRTPNEKLFF. The V and J genes are TRBV5-4 and TRBJ1-4, with D perhaps TRBD1 (5 bases). V lost 4 bases, J lost 3 bases, and 13 bases lay in between. The germline gives CDR1 SGHNT, CDR2 YYREEE (reference sequence). This CDR3 comprises 15 residues.

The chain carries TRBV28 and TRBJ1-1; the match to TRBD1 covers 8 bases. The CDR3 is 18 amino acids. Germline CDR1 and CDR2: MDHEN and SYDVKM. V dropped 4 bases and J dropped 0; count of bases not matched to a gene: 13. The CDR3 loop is CASSSPRTGWGMNTEAFF. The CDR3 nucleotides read TGTGCCAGCAGTTCCCCACGGACAGGGTGGGGGATGAACACTGAAGCTTTCTTT.

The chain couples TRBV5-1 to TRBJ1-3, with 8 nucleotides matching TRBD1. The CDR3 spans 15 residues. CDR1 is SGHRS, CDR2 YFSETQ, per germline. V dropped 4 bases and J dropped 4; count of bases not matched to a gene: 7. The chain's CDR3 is CASSPADRAGNTIYF. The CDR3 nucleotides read TGCGCCAGCAGCCCGGCGGACAGGGCCGGAAACACCATATATTTT.

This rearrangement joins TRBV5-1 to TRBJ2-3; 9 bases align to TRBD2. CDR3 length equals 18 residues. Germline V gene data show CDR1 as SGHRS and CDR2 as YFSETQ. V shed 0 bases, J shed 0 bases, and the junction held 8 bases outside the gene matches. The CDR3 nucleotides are TGCGCCAGCAGCTTGGGTAGCGGGGGAAGCTATAGCACAGATACGCAGTATTTT. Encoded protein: CASSLGSGGSYSTDTQYF.

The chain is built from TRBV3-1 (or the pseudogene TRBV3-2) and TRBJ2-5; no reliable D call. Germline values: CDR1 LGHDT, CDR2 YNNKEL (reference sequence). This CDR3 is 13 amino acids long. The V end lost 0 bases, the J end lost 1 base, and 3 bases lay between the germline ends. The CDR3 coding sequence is TGTGCCAGCAGCCAAGATTCCCAAGAGACCCAGTACTTC. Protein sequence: CASSQDSQETQYF.

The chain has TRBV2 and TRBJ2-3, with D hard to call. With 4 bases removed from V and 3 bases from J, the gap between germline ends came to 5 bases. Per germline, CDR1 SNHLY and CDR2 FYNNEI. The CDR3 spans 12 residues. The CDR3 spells CASSANTDTQYF. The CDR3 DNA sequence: TGTGCCAGCAGTGCGAATACAGATACGCAGTATTTT.

Here the CDR3 reads CASSQGQGLAGENEQFF. DNA for the CDR3: TGTGCCAGCAGCCAAGGACAGGGACTAGCGGGAGAAAATGAGCAGTTCTTC. The V and J genes are TRBV3-1 (or the pseudogene TRBV3-2) and TRBJ2-1; 14 bases map to TRBD2. The CDR3 runs 17 residues. J was trimmed by 7 bases and V by 1 base; bases with no gene match: 6. CDR1 and CDR2 from the germline V gene are LGHDT and YNNKEL (reference sequence).

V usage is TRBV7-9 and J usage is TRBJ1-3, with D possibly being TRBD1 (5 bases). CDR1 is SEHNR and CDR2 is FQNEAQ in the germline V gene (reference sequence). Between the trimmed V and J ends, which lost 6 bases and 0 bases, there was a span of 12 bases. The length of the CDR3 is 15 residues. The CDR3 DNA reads TGTGCCAGCAGGTTGGGACCGAGCTCTGGAAACACCATATATTTT. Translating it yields CASRLGPSSGNTIYF.

CDR3 nucleotide sequence: TGCGCCAGCAGCTTAGACCGATCCTACGAGCAGTACTTC. It codes for CASSLDRSYEQYF. The V and J genes are TRBV5-1 and TRBJ2-7, with D uncertain. The CDR3 totals 13 residues. Germline CDR1 and CDR2: SGHRS and YFSETQ. V was pared by 2 bases and J by 1 base, with 7 bases between.

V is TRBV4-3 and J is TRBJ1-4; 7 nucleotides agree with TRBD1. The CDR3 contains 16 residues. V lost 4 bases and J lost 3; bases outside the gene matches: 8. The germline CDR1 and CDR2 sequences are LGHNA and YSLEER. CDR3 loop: CASSREPGQPNEKLFF. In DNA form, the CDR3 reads TGCGCCAGCAGCCGAGAGCCGGGACAGCCTAATGAAAAACTGTTTTTT.

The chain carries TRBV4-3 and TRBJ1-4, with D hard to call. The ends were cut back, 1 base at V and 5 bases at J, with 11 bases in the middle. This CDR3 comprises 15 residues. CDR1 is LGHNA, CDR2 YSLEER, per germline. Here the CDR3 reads CASSQAWPANEKLFF. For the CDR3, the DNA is TGCGCCAGCAGCCAAGCGTGGCCTGCAAATGAAAAACTGTTTTTT.

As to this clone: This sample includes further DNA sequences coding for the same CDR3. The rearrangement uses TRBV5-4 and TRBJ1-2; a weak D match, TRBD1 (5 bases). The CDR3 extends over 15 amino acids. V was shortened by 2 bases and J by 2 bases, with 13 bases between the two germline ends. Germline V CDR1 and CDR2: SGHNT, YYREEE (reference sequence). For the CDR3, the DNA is TGTGCCAGCAGCTTCGACAGAATTCTAAACTATGGCTACACCTTC. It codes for CASSFDRILNYGYTF.

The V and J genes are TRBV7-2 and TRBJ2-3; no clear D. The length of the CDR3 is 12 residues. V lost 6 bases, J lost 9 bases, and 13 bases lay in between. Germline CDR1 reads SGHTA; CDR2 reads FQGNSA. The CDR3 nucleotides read TGTGCCAGCAGTCCGGCTTCGGCCACGCAGTATTTT. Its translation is CASSPASATQYF.